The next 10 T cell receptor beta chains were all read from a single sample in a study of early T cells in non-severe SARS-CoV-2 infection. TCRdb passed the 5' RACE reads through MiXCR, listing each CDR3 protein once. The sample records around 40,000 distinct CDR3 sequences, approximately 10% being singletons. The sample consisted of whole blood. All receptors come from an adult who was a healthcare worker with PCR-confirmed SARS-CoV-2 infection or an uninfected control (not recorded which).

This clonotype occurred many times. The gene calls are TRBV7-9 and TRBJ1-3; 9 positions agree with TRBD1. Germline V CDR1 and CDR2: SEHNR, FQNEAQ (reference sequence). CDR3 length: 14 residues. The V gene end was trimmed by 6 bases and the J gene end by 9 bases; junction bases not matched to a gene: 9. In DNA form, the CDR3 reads TGTGCCAGCAGGGGACAGGGACCCGGGGGCACCATATATTTT. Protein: CASRGQGPGGTIYF.

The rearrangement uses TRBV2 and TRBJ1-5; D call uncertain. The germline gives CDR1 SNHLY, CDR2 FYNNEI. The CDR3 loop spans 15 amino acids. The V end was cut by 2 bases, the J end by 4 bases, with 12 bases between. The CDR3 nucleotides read TGTGCCAGCAGTGAAATGTCGCAGGATAATCAGCCCCAGCATTTT. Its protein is CASSEMSQDNQPQHF.

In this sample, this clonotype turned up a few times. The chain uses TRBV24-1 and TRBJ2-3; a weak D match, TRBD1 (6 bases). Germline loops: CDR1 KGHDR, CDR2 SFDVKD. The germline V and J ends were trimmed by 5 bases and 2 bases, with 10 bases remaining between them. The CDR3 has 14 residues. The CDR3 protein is CATSGGGPTDTQYF. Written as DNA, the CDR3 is TGTGCCACCAGTGGAGGGGGTCCCACAGATACGCAGTATTTT.

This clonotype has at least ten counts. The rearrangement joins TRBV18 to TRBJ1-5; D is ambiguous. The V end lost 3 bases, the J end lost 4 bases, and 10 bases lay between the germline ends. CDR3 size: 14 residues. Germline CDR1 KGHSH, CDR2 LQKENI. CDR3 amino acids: CASSPAVPNQPQHF. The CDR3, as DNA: TGTGCCAGCTCACCGGCGGTCCCTAATCAGCCCCAGCATTTT.

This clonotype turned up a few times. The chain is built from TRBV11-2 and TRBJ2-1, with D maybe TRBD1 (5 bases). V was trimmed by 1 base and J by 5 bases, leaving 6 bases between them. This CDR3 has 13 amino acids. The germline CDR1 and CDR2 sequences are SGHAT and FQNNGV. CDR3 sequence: CASSLGQNNEQFF. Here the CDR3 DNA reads TGTGCCAGCAGCTTAGGACAGAACAATGAGCAGTTCTTC.

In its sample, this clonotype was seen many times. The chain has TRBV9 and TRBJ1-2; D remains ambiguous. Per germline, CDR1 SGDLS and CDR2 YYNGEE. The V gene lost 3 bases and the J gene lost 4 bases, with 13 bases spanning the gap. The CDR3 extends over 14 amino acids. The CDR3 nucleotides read TGTGCCAGCAGCGGGGAAGGAGCGAGCTATGGCTACACCTTC. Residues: CASSGEGASYGYTF.

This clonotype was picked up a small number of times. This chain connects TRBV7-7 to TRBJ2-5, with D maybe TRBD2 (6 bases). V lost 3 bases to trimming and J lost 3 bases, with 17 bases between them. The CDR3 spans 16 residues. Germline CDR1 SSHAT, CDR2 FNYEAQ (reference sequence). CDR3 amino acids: CASSFGAGLFEETQYF. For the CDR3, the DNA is TGTGCCAGCAGCTTTGGCGCGGGACTCTTTGAAGAGACCCAGTACTTC.

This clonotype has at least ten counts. This chain's CDR3 is CASSFSRMNTEAFF. For the CDR3, the DNA is TGTGCCAGCAGCTTTTCTCGAATGAACACTGAAGCTTTCTTT. The rearrangement uses TRBV7-2 and TRBJ1-1; no definite D call. The CDR3 loop spans 14 amino acids. V lost 3 bases and J lost 0, with 8 bases in between. Germline CDR1 reads SGHTA; CDR2 reads FQGNSA.

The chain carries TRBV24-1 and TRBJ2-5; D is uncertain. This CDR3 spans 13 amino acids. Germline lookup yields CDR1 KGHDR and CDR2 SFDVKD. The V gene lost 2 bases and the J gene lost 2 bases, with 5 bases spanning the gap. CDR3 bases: TGTGCCACCAGTGATTACCCTCAAGAGACCCAGTACTTC. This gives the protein CATSDYPQETQYF.

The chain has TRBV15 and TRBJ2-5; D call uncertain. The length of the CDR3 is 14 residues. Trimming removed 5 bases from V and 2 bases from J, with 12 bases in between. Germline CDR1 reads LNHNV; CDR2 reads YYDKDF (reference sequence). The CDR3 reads CATSLRLGQETQYF. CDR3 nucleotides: TGTGCCACCAGCCTCCGACTCGGGCAAGAGACCCAGTACTTC.